This record looks at one TCR beta chain sequence and its context. What it binds is not known. This sample was included in a study of response to subunit inactivated influenza vaccine. Broader study findings: Few new T cells, the authors suggested, are recruited by each seasonal influenza vaccination.

The germline V gene encodes CDR1 MDHEN and CDR2 SYDVKM. Trimming took 2 bases from V and 7 from J, leaving 14 bases between them. The CDR3 has 14 amino acids. Each CDR3 protein gets one entry after TCRdb re-called the RT-PCR reads with MiXCR. The repertoire holds 700,000 to 800,000 distinct CDR3 sequences, around 20% seen once, with about 11% in the top ten. The gene calls are TRBV28 and TRBJ1-2; D perhaps matches TRBD1 (5 bases). Sequencing was performed on PBMCs from blood, taken about 5 days after vaccination. The origin of this receptor is a man over 45 who received an inactivated influenza vaccine. The CDR3 bases are TGTGCCAGCAGTTTAACAGGTGGTGCGAGTGGCTACACCTTC. Its protein product is CASSLTGGASGYTF.